Listed below are T cell receptor beta chains from one sample, sequenced in a study of T cells in Graves' hyperthyroidism and ophthalmopathy. TCRdb passed the multiplex PCR reads through MiXCR, listing each CDR3 protein once. The table records about 380,000 distinct CDR3 sequences, 15% to 20% of them present only once. Sample: blood. The receptors shown here come from a man between 18 and 29 years old with Graves' ophthalmopathy. Both conserved end residues are part of each CDR3. Fields, in order: clone size, V gene, J gene, D gene, CDR3 protein, CDR3 DNA. The D gene is left open where the match is weak. Size is stated for part of the rows, as once, few or many counts, or as a class when the clone is expanded.

-,TRBV6-1,TRBJ1-5,-,CASSEESSNQPQHF,TGTGCCAGCAGTGAAGAGTCTAGCAATCAGCCCCAGCATTTT
-,TRBV29-1,TRBJ1-2,-,CSVEFRAISSRGDGYTF,TGCAGCGTTGAATTCCGGGCCATTTCTTCTCGGGGAGATGGCTACACCTTC
few,TRBV20-1,TRBJ2-5,-,CSAGPGETQYF,TGCAGTGCCGGTCCAGGGGAGACCCAGTACTTC
many,TRBV2,TRBJ2-1,TRBD2,CASRDWTSGNEQFF,TGTGCCAGCAGGGACTGGACTAGCGGCAATGAGCAGTTCTTC
few,TRBV19,TRBJ1-5,-,CASSTTGSLNQPQHF,TGTGCCAGTAGTACCACAGGGTCTCTGAATCAGCCCCAGCATTTT
-,TRBV20-1,TRBJ2-7,TRBD2,CSARSVGGDEQYF,TGCAGTGCTAGAAGCGTGGGAGGGGACGAGCAGTACTTC
-,TRBV7-8,TRBJ2-7,TRBD2,CASSSRSGGSSYEQYF,TGTGCCAGCAGTTCGCGGAGCGGGGGGAGCTCCTACGAGCAGTACTTC
-,TRBV5-1,TRBJ2-1,-,CASSLGLVGGNEQFF,TGCGCCAGCAGCTTGGGACTAGTGGGGGGAAATGAGCAGTTCTTC
few,TRBV4-1,TRBJ2-7,-,CASSQEIHTGYEQYF,TGCGCCAGCAGCCAAGAAATTCACACGGGATACGAGCAGTACTTC
-,TRBV14,TRBJ2-3,TRBD1,CASSQSQTGTLVQYF,TGTGCCAGCAGCCAATCCCAGACAGGGACCCTGGTGCAGTATTTT
few,TRBV7-9,TRBJ2-7,TRBD1,CASSSRTGALYEQYF,TGTGCCAGCAGCTCGCGGACAGGGGCCCTCTACGAGCAGTACTTC
many,TRBV2,TRBJ2-2,TRBD1,CASSGQGAGTGELFF,TGTGCCAGCAGTGGGCAGGGGGCCGGGACCGGGGAGCTGTTTTTT
few,TRBV10-1,TRBJ2-5,-,CASSEFGSGEKETQYF,TGCGCCAGCAGTGAGTTTGGTTCAGGGGAGAAAGAGACCCAGTACTTC
-,TRBV7-2,TRBJ2-1,TRBD2,CASSLDAASGVSSYNEQLF,TGTGCCAGCAGCTTAGACGCGGCTAGCGGGGTAAGCTCCTACAATGAGCAGCTCTTC
-,TRBV20-1,TRBJ1-4,TRBD1,CSARDQQGREKLFF,TGCAGTGCTAGAGATCAACAGGGGCGTGAAAAACTGTTTTTT
-,TRBV4-1,TRBJ1-6,-,CASSQQDSPLHF,TGCGCCAGCAGCCAACAGGATTCACCCCTCCACTTT
many,TRBV6-1,TRBJ2-5,TRBD1,CASSQTGTEETQYF,TGTGCCAGCAGTCAAACCGGGACAGAAGAGACCCAGTACTTC
many,TRBV5-6,TRBJ1-2,-,CASSLKGQAIPYGYTF,TGTGCCAGCAGCTTGAAGGGCCAGGCCATCCCCTATGGCTACACCTTC
few,TRBV6-1,TRBJ1-1,-,CASSPGSSTEAFF,TGTGCCAGCAGCCCAGGGTCGAGTACTGAAGCTTTCTTT
-,TRBV5-1,TRBJ1-1,-,CASSQSGGGNTEAFF,TGCGCCAGCAGCCAGAGCGGGGGCGGGAACACTGAAGCTTTCTTT
-,TRBV20-1,TRBJ1-1,-,CSAGGAGTEAFF,TGCAGTGCCGGGGGGGCGGGGACTGAAGCTTTCTTT
many,TRBV4-1,TRBJ1-5,-,CASSQDRSGDQPQHF,TGCGCCAGCAGCCAAGATCGCTCAGGCGATCAGCCCCAGCATTTT
many,TRBV10-3,TRBJ2-3,TRBD2,CATTGSGGAADTQYF,TGTGCCACCACGGGTAGCGGGGGGGCCGCGGATACGCAGTATTTT
-,TRBV6-1,TRBJ1-1,TRBD1,CASKGQGFSEAFF,TGTGCCAGCAAGGGACAGGGGTTTTCTGAAGCTTTCTTT
-,TRBV18,TRBJ2-2,-,CASSTRLPNTGELFF,TGTGCCAGCTCGACACGGTTACCGAACACCGGGGAGCTGTTTTTT
-,TRBV4-1,TRBJ2-1,TRBD1,CASSFPRDREDNEQFF,TGCGCCAGCAGTTTTCCCCGGGACAGGGAGGACAATGAGCAGTTCTTC
few,TRBV12-3/TRBV12-4,TRBJ1-1,-,CASSLITGNTEAFF,TGTGCCAGCAGTTTAATTACAGGGAACACTGAAGCTTTCTTT
-,TRBV5-8,TRBJ2-7,TRBD1,CASSPGTGGATQQYF,TGTGCCAGCAGCCCGGGGACAGGGGGAGCTACGCAGCAGTACTTC
-,TRBV9,TRBJ2-3,-,CASSSPYTDTQYF,TGTGCCAGCAGCTCCCCTTACACAGATACGCAGTATTTT
few,TRBV9,TRBJ2-3,-,CASSPVGGGGTDTQYF,TGTGCCAGCAGCCCAGTTGGGGGCGGAGGCACAGATACGCAGTATTTT
many,TRBV9,TRBJ2-7,TRBD2,CASSIGLAGYEQYF,TGTGCCAGCAGCATCGGACTAGCGGGCTACGAGCAGTACTTC
-,TRBV6-2/TRBV6-3,TRBJ2-5,TRBD1,CASSYNSPGGGETQYF,TGTGCCAGCAGTTACAATAGCCCAGGGGGCGGGGAGACCCAGTACTTC
many,TRBV20-1,TRBJ2-5,TRBD1,CSAITGGAETQYF,TGCAGTGCTATTACAGGGGGCGCAGAGACCCAGTACTTC
-,TRBV7-9,TRBJ1-1,-,CASSRDSSGGRNTEAFF,TGTGCCAGCAGTCGGGACTCTAGCGGGGGGCGAAACACTGAAGCTTTCTTT
-,TRBV11-2,TRBJ2-5,-,CASSQLGGGPMEETQYF,TGTGCCAGCAGCCAGCTTGGGGGGGGGCCCATGGAGGAGACCCAGTACTTC
-,TRBV7-2,TRBJ2-5,-,CASSLWGGGETQYF,TGTGCCAGCAGCTTATGGGGCGGTGGGGAGACCCAGTACTTC
-,TRBV4-2,TRBJ2-1,-,CASSQLGLSSYNEQFF,TGTGCCAGCAGCCAATTAGGCCTCAGCTCCTACAATGAGCAGTTCTTC
-,TRBV5-1,TRBJ2-1,TRBD2,CASSLFGSGGGNEQFF,TGCGCCAGCAGCTTGTTTGGTAGCGGGGGGGGCAATGAGCAGTTCTTC
many,TRBV2,TRBJ1-5,-,CASSRDGSFNQPQHF,TGTGCCAGCAGCCGGGACGGAAGCTTTAATCAGCCCCAGCATTTT
-,TRBV20-1,TRBJ2-2,TRBD2,CSARGLAGGEDTGELFF,TGCAGTGCGAGGGGACTAGCGGGGGGAGAGGACACCGGGGAGCTGTTTTTT
-,TRBV15,TRBJ1-4,-,CATSRGSNEKLFF,TGTGCCACCTCCCGAGGGTCCAATGAAAAACTGTTTTTT
many,TRBV3-1,TRBJ2-1,-,CASSQSREIGQFF,TGTGCCAGCAGCCAATCAAGAGAAATCGGGCAGTTCTTC
many,TRBV10-3,TRBJ2-7,-,CATRRDYEQYF,TGTGCCACCCGCCGGGACTACGAGCAGTACTTC
few,TRBV7-2,TRBJ2-2,TRBD2,CASSLEAGGPHTGELFF,TGTGCCAGCAGCTTAGAAGCGGGGGGCCCTCACACCGGGGAGCTGTTTTTT
-,TRBV2,TRBJ2-7,-,CASSAPRGFYEQYF,TGTGCCAGCAGTGCGCCCAGGGGTTTCTACGAGCAGTACTTC
many,TRBV3-1,TRBJ1-4,-,CASSPRGTNEKLFF,TGTGCCAGCAGCCCCCGGGGAACTAATGAAAAACTGTTTTTT
many,TRBV5-6,TRBJ1-1,-,CASLTLLSRAEAFF,TGTGCCAGCTTAACCCTCTTGAGCCGGGCTGAAGCTTTCTTT
-,TRBV20-1,TRBJ1-2,-,CSARNKVVQRYGYTF,TGCAGTGCTAGAAATAAAGTTGTGCAACGGTATGGCTACACCTTC
many,TRBV28,TRBJ2-5,-,CASSSGQPHRETQYF,TGTGCCAGCAGTTCCGGACAGCCACACCGGGAGACCCAGTACTTC
many,TRBV12-3/TRBV12-4,TRBJ2-1,TRBD1,CASSSDREADEQFF,TGTGCCAGCAGTTCCGACAGGGAAGCAGATGAGCAGTTCTTC
-,TRBV5-1,TRBJ2-3,TRBD1,CASSPGQDYTDTQYF,TGCGCCAGCAGCCCGGGACAGGACTACACAGATACGCAGTATTTT
-,TRBV3-1,TRBJ2-6,TRBD1,CASRKTGGMSGANVLTF,TGTGCCAGCAGGAAGACAGGGGGAATGTCTGGGGCCAACGTCCTGACTTTC
many,TRBV5-1,TRBJ1-2,TRBD1,CASNTGPGQGIGYTF,TGCGCCAGCAACACGGGACCGGGACAGGGCATTGGCTACACCTTC